Listed below are T cell receptor beta chains from one sample, sequenced in a study of cytomegalovirus exposure and HLA in healthy donors. Generated by immunoSEQ multiplex PCR, the TCRdb table keeps only in-frame clones and is missing some. Counted here are 130,000 or so clones, under 75% occurring once; the ten biggest clones make up 2% to 3%. The sample consisted of PBMCs. These receptors all come from a woman aged 40 to 50 in good health and CMV-seronegative. Each CDR3 is given with its conserved first and last residue. The D gene is left open where the match is weak.

D	V	length	J	CDR3
TRBD2	TRBV4-1	15	TRBJ2-4	CASSHLAGGKNIQYF
TRBD1	TRBV12-5	15	TRBJ1-2	CASGLVPGQGYGYTF
NA	TRBV6-5	15	TRBJ2-6	CASTSGGAGANVLTF
NA	TRBV15	14	TRBJ2-4	CATSEQGGKNIQYF
NA	TRBV29-1	13	TRBJ1-1	CSVLQGKNTEAFF
NA	TRBV21-1	13	TRBJ1-2	CASRGAGIYGYTF
TRBD1	TRBV5-4	15	TRBJ1-4	CASSLERGQGEKLFF
NA	TRBV7-2	12	TRBJ1-2	CASSLAQYGYTF
TRBD2	TRBV11-1	16	TRBJ2-3	CASSSQRGGRTDTQYF
NA	TRBV2	14	TRBJ1-4	CASSDAGQNEKLFF